This passage covers 12 T cell receptor beta chains from one sample sequenced in a study of blood T cell repertoires in COVID-19. Sequenced by immunoSEQ multiplex PCR; TCRdb stores in-frame clones only, minus some. The table lists 470,000 or so clones, approximately 90% of them singletons. The sequenced material came from PBMCs or T cells enriched from blood (not recorded which). These receptors were collected from a woman aged 18 to 35 with acute COVID-19.

V is TRBV7-2 and J is TRBJ1-6; 8 bases line up with TRBD1. The junction had 8 bases not matched to a gene; V was cut back by 5 bases and J by 8 bases. The CDR3 spans 15 residues. Looked up from germline, CDR1 is SGHTA and CDR2 is FQGNSA. This CDR3 reads CASSVDRASHSPLHF. The DNA of the CDR3 is TGTGCCAGCAGCGTGGACAGGGCCTCCCATTCACCCCTCCACTTT.

CDR3 amino acids: CASSASSGITREQYF. DNA for the CDR3: TGTGCCAGCAGCGCGAGTAGCGGGATAACTCGGGAGCAGTACTTC. The chain carries TRBV7-8 and TRBJ2-7; 8 bases fit TRBD2. In germline, CDR1 is SGHVS, CDR2 FQNEAQ. The CDR3 covers 15 residues. Unmatched junction bases numbered 13, after V lost 5 bases and J lost 7 bases.

This clone occurred once. The chain joins TRBV24-1 to TRBJ2-2; maybe TRBD1 (6 bases). Deletions cut 4 bases from V and 4 bases from J, with 12 bases between. In germline, CDR1 is KGHDR, CDR2 SFDVKD. The CDR3 loop spans 15 amino acids. The CDR3 is CATSDTGTPTGELFF. In DNA, the CDR3 is TGTGCCACCAGTGACACCGGGACACCCACCGGGGAGCTGTTTTTT.

This clone showed up just once. The chain couples TRBV11-3 to TRBJ2-1; D might be TRBD2 (6 bases). The CDR3 has 13 amino acids. The germline V gene encodes CDR1 SGHNT and CDR2 YENEEA. The V gene lost 0 bases and the J gene lost 7 bases, with 7 bases spanning the gap. CDR3 nucleotide sequence: TGTGCCAGCAGCTTAGATCGGGAGAATGAGCAGTTCTTC. Its translation is CASSLDRENEQFF.

V usage is TRBV27 and J usage is TRBJ2-7; possible D gene TRBD2, 6 bases. The CDR3 runs to 16 residues. Per the germline V gene, CDR1 is MNHEY and CDR2 is SMNVEV (reference sequence). V was pared by 2 bases and J by 2 bases, with 16 bases between. As DNA, the CDR3 is TGTGCCAGCAGTTTAAAGGACCCCAGACTAGCCTACGAGCAGTACTTC. Protein sequence: CASSLKDPRLAYEQYF.

Remarks on this clone: One end of the junction is discordant with germline, which a read error may explain. This chain links TRBV19 with TRBJ1-2; possibly TRBD1 for D (6 bases). Per the germline V gene, CDR1 is LNHDA and CDR2 is SQIVND (reference sequence). This CDR3 spans 12 amino acids. The CDR3 protein is CASSTGNFGYTF. For the CDR3, the DNA is TGTGCCAGTAGCACAGGGAACTTTGGCTACACCTTC.

This clone was picked up one time. The V call is TRBV18, the J call TRBJ2-7, with TRBD1 matching over 12 bases. CDR3 length equals 15 residues. In germline, CDR1 is KGHSH, CDR2 LQKENI. The V gene end was trimmed by 2 bases and the J gene end by 8 bases; junction bases not matched to a gene: 7. The CDR3 spells CASSPTGTGGGKQYF. The CDR3 DNA reads TGTGCCAGCTCACCAACCGGGACAGGGGGCGGGAAGCAGTACTTC.

The chain links TRBV11-2 to TRBJ2-1, with 8 bases aligning to TRBD2. The germline V gene encodes CDR1 SGHAT and CDR2 FQNNGV. The CDR3 has 15 amino acids. V dropped 6 bases and J dropped 7; count of bases not matched to a gene: 11. The CDR3 nucleotides read TGTGCCAGCAGTCCCGGGGGGGCCCTGAGGAATGAGCAGTTCTTC. This gives the protein CASSPGGALRNEQFF.

The chain has TRBV5-4 and TRBJ1-1, with TRBD1 identical over 8 bases. The germline V gene encodes CDR1 SGHNT and CDR2 YYREEE (reference sequence). Losses at the gene ends were 5 bases for V and 5 bases for J; bases not matched to a gene: 11. The CDR3 contains 15 residues. CDR3 amino acids: CASRPGGAQWTEAFF. DNA of the CDR3: TGTGCCAGCAGACCAGGGGGCGCTCAATGGACTGAAGCTTTCTTT.

The rearrangement links TRBV7-9 to TRBJ1-2; the D gene is possibly TRBD1 (6 bases). The CDR3 is made up of 17 amino acids. V was cut by 0 bases and J by 8 bases, with 22 bases left in between. From germline, CDR1 is SEHNR and CDR2 FQNEAQ (reference sequence). This chain's CDR3 is CASSLAGGDRTLSGYTF. In DNA, the CDR3 is TGTGCCAGCAGCTTAGCAGGAGGAGACAGGACTCTAAGCGGCTACACCTTC.

The chain links TRBV29-1 to TRBJ2-1, with D possibly TRBD1 on 5 matching bases. This CDR3 is built from 14 residues. Germline V lookup: CDR1 SQVTM, CDR2 ANQGSEA. Written as DNA, the CDR3 is TGCAGTGCTAACCTCGACAGCTCCTACAATGAGCAGTTCTTC. This translates into CSANLDSSYNEQFF.

The rearrangement joins TRBV27 to TRBJ2-3, with 14 positions matching TRBD2. Trimming at V came to 8 bases and at J to 2 bases, leaving 6 bases not matched to a gene. Per the germline V gene, CDR1 is MNHEY and CDR2 is SMNVEV (reference sequence). This CDR3 has 16 amino acids. CDR3 sequence reads: CASLTSGGAHTDTQYF. In DNA, the CDR3 is TGTGCCAGCCTGACTAGCGGGGGGGCCCACACAGATACGCAGTATTTT.